Listed below are T cell receptor beta chains from one sample, sequenced in a study of T cells expressing NK-cell markers. TCRdb reprocessed the 5' RACE reads, with one entry per CDR3 protein and no DNA. Reported are about 450,000 distinct CDR3 sequences; the ten largest clones contain under 7.5%. The sequenced sample was blood T cells: a sorted CD56 or NKG2C T cell subset, CD4+ or CD8+ T cells, or bulk PBMC T cells (not recorded which). These TCRs come from a woman aged 18-69 years in good health. Both conserved end residues are part of each CDR3.

v_gene: TRBV6-5; j_gene: TRBJ2-2; CDR3aa: CASSYSLGQPTGELFF
v_gene: TRBV6-2/TRBV6-3; j_gene: TRBJ1-5; CDR3aa: CASSYRLTGGPGQPQHF
v_gene: TRBV5-4; j_gene: TRBJ1-5; CDR3aa: CASSLAPDSNQPQHF
v_gene: TRBV29-1; j_gene: TRBJ2-1; CDR3aa: CSVGTSGRGNEQFF
v_gene: TRBV6-1; j_gene: TRBJ2-2; CDR3aa: CASDGGGYGELFF
v_gene: TRBV5-6; j_gene: TRBJ2-7; CDR3aa: CASSRRSSGSYEQYF
v_gene: TRBV5-4; j_gene: TRBJ2-2; CDR3aa: CASSPAPPTLNTGELFF
v_gene: TRBV7-2; j_gene: TRBJ1-1; CDR3aa: CASSSQLGLGTEAFF
v_gene: TRBV18; j_gene: TRBJ2-3; CDR3aa: CASSPVGSAGDTQYF
v_gene: TRBV12-3/TRBV12-4; j_gene: TRBJ2-1; CDR3aa: CASSSSVASGMHNEQFF
v_gene: TRBV12-3/TRBV12-4; j_gene: TRBJ2-5; CDR3aa: CASTTVVGETQYF
v_gene: TRBV7-8; j_gene: TRBJ1-5; CDR3aa: CASSPEAQPQHF
v_gene: TRBV11-1; j_gene: TRBJ1-3; CDR3aa: CASSLEVTPGNTIYF
v_gene: TRBV7-8; j_gene: TRBJ2-7; CDR3aa: CASSLVMGQYEQYF
v_gene: TRBV11-3; j_gene: TRBJ2-1; CDR3aa: CASSLEYSQEQFF
v_gene: TRBV19; j_gene: TRBJ1-6; CDR3aa: CASSMGGESSPLHF